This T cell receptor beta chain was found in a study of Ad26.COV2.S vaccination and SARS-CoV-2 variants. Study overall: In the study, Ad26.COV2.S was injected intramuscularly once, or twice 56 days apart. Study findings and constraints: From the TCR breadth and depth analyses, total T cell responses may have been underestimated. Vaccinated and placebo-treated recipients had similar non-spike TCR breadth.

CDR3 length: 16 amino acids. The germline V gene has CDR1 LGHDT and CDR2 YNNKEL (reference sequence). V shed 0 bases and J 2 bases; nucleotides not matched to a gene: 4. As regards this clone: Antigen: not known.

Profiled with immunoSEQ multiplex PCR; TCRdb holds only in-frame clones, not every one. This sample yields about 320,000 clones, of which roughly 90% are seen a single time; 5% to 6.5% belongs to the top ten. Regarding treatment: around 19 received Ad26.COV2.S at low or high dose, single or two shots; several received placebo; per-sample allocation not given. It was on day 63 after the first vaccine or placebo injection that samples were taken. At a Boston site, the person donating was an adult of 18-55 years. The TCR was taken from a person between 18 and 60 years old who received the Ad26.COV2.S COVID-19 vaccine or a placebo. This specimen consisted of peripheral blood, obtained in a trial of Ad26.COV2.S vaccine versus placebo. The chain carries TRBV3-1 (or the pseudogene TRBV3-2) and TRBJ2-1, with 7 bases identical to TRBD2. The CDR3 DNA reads TGTGCCAGCAGCCAAGACGGCGGGAGTACCTACAATGAGCAGTTCTTC. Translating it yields CASSQDGGSTYNEQFF.